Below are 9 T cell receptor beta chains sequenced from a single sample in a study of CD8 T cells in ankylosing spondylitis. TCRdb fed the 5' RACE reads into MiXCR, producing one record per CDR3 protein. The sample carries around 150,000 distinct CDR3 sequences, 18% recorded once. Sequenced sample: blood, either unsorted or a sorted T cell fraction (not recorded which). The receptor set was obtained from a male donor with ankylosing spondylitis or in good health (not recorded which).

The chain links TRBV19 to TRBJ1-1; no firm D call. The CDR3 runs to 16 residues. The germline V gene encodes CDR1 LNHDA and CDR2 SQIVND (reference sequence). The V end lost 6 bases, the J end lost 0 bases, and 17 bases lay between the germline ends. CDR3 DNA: TGTGCCAGTAGCAGCTTTACCGGGGTTATGAACACTGAAGCTTTCTTT. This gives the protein CASSSFTGVMNTEAFF.

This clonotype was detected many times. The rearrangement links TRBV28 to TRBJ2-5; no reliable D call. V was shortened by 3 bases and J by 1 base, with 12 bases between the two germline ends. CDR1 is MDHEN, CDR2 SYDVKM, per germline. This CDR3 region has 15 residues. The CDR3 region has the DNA TGTGCCAGCAGTTTCGGCAGTGAGGTCCAAGAGACCCAGTACTTC. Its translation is CASSFGSEVQETQYF.

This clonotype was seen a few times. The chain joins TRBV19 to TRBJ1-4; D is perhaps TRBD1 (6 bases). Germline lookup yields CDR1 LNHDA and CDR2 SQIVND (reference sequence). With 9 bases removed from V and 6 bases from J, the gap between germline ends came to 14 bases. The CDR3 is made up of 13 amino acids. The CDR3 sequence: CASHRGADEKLFF. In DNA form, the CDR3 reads TGTGCCAGCCATCGGGGGGCTGATGAAAAACTGTTTTTT.

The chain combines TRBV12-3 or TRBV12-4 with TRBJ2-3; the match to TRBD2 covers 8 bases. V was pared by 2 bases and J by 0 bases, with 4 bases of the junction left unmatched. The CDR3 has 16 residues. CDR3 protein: CASSLIQRESTDTQYF. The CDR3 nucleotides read TGTGCCAGCAGTTTAATACAGCGGGAGAGCACAGATACGCAGTATTTT.

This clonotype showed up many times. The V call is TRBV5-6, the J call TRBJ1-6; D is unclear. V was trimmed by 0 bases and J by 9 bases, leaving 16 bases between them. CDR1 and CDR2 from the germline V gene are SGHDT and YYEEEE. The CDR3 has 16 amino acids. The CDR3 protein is CASSLGGPLRPSPLHF. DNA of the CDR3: TGTGCCAGCAGCTTGGGTGGCCCGCTAAGACCTTCACCCCTCCACTTT.

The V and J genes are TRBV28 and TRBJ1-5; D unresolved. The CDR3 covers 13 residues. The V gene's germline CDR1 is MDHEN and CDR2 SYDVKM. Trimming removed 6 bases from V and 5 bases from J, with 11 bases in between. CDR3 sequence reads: CASRDLKYQPQHF. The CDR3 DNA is TGTGCCAGCAGGGATCTTAAGTATCAGCCCCAGCATTTT. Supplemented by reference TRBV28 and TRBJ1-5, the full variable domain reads DVKVTQSSRYLVKRTGEKVFLECVQDMDHENMFWYRQDPGLGLRLIYFSYDVKMKEKGDIPEGYSVSREKKERFSLILESASTNQTSMYLCASRDLKYQPQHFGDGTRLSIL.

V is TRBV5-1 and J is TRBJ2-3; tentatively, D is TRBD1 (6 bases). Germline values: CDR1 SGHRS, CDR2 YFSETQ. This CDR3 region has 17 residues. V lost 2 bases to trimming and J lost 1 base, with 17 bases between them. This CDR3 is CASSFGNRAHGTDTQYF. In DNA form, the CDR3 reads TGCGCCAGCAGCTTTGGTAACAGGGCTCACGGCACAGATACGCAGTATTTT.

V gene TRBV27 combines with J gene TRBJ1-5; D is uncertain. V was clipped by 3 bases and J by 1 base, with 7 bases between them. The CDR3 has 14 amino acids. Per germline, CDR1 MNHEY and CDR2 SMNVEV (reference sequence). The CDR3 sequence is CASSFVRSNQPQHF. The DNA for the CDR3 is TGTGCCAGCAGTTTCGTTAGGAGCAATCAGCCCCAGCATTTT.

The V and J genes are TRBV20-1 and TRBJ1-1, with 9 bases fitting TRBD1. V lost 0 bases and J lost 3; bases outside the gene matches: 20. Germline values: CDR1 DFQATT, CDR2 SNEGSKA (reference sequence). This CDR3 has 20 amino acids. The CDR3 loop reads CSARDLKFVLQGAEDTEAFF. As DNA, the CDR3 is TGCAGTGCTAGAGATTTGAAATTTGTGTTACAGGGGGCGGAAGACACTGAAGCTTTCTTT.